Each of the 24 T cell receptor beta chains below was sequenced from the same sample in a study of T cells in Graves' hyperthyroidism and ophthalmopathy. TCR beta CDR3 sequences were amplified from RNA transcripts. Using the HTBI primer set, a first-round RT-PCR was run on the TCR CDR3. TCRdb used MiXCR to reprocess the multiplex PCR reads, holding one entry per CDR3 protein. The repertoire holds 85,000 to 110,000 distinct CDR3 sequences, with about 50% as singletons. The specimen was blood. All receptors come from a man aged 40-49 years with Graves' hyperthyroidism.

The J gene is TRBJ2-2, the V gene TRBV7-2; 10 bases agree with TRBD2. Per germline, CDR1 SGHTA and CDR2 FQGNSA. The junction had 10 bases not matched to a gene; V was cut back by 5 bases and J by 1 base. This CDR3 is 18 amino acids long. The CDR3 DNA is TGTGCCAGCAGCCTACCGACTAGCGGGTACGAGAACACCGGGGAGCTGTTTTTT. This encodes CASSLPTSGYENTGELFF. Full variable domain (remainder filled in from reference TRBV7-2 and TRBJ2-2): GAGVSQSPSNKVTEKGKDVELRCDPISGHTALYWYRQSLGQGLEFLIYFQGNSAPDKSGLPSDRFSAERTGGSVSTLTIQRTQQEDSAVYLCASSLPTSGYENTGELFFGEGSRLTVL.

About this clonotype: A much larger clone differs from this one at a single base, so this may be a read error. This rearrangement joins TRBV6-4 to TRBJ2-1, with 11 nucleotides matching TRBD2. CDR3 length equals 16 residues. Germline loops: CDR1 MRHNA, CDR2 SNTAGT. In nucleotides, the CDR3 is TGTGCCAGCAGTGACTCGACTAGCGGGGACTACAATGCGCAGTTCTTC. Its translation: CASSDSTSGDYNAQFF.

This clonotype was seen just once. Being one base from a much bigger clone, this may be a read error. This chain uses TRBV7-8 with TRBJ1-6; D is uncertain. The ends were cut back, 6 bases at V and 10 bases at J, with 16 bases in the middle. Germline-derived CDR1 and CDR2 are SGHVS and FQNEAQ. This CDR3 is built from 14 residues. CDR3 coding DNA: TGTGCCAGCAGGCCGAAGGTTGGTCCCTCACCCCTCCACTTT. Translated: CASRPKVGPSPLHF.

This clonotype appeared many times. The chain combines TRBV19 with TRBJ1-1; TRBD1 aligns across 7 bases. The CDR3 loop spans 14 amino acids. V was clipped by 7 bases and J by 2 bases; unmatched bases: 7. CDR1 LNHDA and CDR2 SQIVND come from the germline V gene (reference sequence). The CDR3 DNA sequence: TGTGCCAGTACCCTACAGGGGTTTAACACTGAAGCTTTCTTT. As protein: CASTLQGFNTEAFF. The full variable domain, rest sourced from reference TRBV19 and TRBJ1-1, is DGGITQSPKYLFRKEGQNVTLSCEQNLNHDAMYWYRQDPGQGLRLIYYSQIVNDFQKGDIAEGYSVSREKKESFPLTVTSAQKNPTAFYLCASTLQGFNTEAFFGQGTRLTVV.

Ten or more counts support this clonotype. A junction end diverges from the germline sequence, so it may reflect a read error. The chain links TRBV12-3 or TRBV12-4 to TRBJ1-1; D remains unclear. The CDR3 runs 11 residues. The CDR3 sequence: CASSLGTEAFF. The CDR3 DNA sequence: TGCGCCAGCAGCTTGGGAACTGAAGCTTTCTTT.

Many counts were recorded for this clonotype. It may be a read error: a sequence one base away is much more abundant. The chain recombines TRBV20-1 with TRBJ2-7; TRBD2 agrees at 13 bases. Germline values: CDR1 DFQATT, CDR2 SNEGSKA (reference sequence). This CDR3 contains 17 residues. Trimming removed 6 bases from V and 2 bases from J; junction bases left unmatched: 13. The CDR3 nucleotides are TGCAGTGCCAAAGGACTAGCGGGGGTCCACGCTGCCTACGAGCAGTACTTC. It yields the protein CSAKGLAGVHAAYEQYF.

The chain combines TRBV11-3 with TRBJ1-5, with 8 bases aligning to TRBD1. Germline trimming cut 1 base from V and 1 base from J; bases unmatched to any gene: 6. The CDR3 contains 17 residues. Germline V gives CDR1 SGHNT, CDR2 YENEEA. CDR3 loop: CASSLGSRTGSNQPQHF. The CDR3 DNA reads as TGTGCCAGCAGCTTAGGGTCTCGGACAGGGAGCAATCAGCCCCAGCATTTT. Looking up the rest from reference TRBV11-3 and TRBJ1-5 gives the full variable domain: EAGVVQSPRYKIIEKKQPVAFWCNPISGHNTLYWYLQNLGQGPELLIRYENEEAVDDSQLPKDRFSAERLKGVDSTLKIQPAELGDSAVYLCASSLGSRTGSNQPQHFGDGTRLSIL.

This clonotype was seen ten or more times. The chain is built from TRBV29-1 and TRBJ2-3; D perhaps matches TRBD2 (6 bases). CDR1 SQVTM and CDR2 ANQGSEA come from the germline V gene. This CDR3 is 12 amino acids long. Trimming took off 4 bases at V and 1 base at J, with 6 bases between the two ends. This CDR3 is CSVASGTDTQYF. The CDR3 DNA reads TGCAGCGTTGCTAGCGGCACAGATACGCAGTATTTT.

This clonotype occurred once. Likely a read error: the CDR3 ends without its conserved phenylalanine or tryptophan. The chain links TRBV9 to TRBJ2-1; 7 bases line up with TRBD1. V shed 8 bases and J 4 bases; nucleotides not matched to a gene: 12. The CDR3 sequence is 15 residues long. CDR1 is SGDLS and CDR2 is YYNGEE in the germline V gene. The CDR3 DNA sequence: TGTGCCAGTAGCCCACGACAGGGTCCGTACAATGAGCAGTTCCTC. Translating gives CASSPRQGPYNEQFL.

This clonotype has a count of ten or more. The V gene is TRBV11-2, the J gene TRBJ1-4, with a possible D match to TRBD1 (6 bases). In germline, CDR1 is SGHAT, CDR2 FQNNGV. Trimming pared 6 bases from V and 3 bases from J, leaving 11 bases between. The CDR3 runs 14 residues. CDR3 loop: CASSYRTANEKLFF. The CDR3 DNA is TGTGCCAGCAGTTACAGGACAGCTAATGAAAAACTGTTTTTT.

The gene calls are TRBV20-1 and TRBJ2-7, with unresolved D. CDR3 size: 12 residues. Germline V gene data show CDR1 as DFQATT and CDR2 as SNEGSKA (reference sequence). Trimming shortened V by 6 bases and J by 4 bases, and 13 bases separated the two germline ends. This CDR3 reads CSASWGNYEQYF. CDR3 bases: TGCAGTGCGTCGTGGGGAAATTACGAGCAGTACTTC.

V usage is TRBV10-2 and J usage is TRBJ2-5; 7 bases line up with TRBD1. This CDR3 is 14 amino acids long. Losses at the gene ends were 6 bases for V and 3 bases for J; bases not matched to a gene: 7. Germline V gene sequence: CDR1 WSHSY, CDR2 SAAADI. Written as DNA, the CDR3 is TGCGCCAGCAGACCCATAGACAGGGAAGAGACCCAGTACTTC. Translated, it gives CASRPIDREETQYF.

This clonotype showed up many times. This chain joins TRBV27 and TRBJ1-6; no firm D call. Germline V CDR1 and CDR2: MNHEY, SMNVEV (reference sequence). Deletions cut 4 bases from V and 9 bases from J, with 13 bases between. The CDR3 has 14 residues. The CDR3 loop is CASSSGSPRSPLHF. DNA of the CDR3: TGTGCCAGCAGTTCGGGAAGCCCTCGTTCACCCCTCCACTTT.

The CDR3 DNA reads as TGCAGCGCCGATCCCTACCTAACTAGCGTCTCCTACAATGAGCAGTTCTTC. Translating it yields CSADPYLTSVSYNEQFF. The chain joins TRBV29-1 to TRBJ2-1, with 7 bases fitting TRBD2. Germline CDR1 SQVTM, CDR2 ANQGSEA. The J segment lost 0 bases and the V segment lost 7 bases, leaving 15 bases of the junction unmatched. CDR3 length: 17 amino acids.

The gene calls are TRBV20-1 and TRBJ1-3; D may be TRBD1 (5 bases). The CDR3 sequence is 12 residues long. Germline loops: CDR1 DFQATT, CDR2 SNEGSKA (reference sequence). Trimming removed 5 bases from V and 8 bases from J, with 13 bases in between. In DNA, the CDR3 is TGCAGTGCTCGGCGGGACGCCCACACCATATATTTT. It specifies CSARRDAHTIYF.

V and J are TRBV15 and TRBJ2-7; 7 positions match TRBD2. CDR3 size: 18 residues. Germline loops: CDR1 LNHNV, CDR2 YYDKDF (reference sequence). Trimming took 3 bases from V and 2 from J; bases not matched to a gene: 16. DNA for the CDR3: TGTGCCACCAGCAGTGACGGACTAAGGCAGCGGGGCCCCTACGAGCAGTACTTC. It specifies CATSSDGLRQRGPYEQYF. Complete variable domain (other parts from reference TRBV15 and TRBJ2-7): DAMVIQNPRYQVTQFGKPVTLSCSQTLNHNVMYWYQQKSSQAPKLLFHYYDKDFNNEADTPDNFQSRRPNTSFCFLDIRSPGLGDTAMYLCATSSDGLRQRGPYEQYFGPGTRLTVT.

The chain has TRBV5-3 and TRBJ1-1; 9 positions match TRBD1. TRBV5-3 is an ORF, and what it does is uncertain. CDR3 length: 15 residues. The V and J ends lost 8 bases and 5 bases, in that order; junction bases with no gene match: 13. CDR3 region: CASSQDDRGKTEAFF. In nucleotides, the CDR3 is TGTGCCAGCAGCCAAGATGACAGGGGGAAAACTGAAGCTTTCTTT.

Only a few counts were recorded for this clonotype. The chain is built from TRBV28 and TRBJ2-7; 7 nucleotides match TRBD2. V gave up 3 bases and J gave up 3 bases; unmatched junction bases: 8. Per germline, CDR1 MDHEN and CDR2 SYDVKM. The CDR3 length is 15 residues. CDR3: CASSLGGGPNYEQYF. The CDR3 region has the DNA TGTGCCAGCAGTTTGGGGGGGGGTCCCAACTACGAGCAGTACTTC.

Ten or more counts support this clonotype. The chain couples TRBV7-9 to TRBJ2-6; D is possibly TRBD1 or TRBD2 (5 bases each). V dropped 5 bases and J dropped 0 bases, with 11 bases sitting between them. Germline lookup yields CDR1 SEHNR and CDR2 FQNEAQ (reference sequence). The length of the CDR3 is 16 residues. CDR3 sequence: CASSVGRTSGANVLTF. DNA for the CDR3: TGTGCCAGCAGCGTGGGACGGACCTCTGGGGCCAACGTCCTGACTTTC.

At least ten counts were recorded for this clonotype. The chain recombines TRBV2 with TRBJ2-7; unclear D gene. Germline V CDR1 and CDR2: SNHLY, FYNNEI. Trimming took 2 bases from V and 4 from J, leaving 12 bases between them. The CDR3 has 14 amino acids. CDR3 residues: CASSERAGSYEQYF. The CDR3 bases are TGTGCCAGCAGTGAAAGGGCAGGTTCGTACGAGCAGTACTTC.

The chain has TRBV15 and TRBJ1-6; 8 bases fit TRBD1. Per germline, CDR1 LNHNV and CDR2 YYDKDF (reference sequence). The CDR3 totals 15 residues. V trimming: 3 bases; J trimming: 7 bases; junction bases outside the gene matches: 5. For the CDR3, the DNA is TGTGCCACCAGCAGCCAGACAGGGGACAATTCACCCCTCCACTTT. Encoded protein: CATSSQTGDNSPLHF.

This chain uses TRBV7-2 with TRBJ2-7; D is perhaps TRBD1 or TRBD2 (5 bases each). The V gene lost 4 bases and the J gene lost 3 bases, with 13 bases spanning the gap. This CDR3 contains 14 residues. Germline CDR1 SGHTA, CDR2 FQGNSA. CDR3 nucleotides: TGTGCCAGCAGCTCAAGCCGGGACGGCTACGAGCAGTACTTC. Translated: CASSSSRDGYEQYF.

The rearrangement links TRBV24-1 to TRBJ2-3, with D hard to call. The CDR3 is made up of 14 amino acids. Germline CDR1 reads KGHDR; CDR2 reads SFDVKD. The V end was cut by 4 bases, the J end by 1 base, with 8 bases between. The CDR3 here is CATSDLRGTDTQYF. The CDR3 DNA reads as TGTGCCACCAGTGACCTTAGGGGCACAGATACGCAGTATTTT.

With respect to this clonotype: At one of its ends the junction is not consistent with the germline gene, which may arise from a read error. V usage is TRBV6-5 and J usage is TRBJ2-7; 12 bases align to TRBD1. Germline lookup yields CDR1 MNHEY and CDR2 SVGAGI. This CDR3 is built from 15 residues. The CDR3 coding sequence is TGTGCCAGCAGTTACGAGGGACAGGGGGCAGACGAGCAGAACTTT. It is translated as CASSYEGQGADEQNF.